This TCR beta chain was identified during a study of shared clonotypes between healthy human individuals. The J segment lost 0 bases and the V segment lost 5 bases, leaving 8 bases of the junction unmatched. This CDR3 contains 16 residues. Looked up from germline, CDR1 is MNHEY and CDR2 is SMNVEV (reference sequence). Findings and caveats of the study: Naive subsets tended to show greater estimated richness than memory subsets.

With regard to this clone: Antigen: not known.

TCRdb keeps only in-frame clones here, not all; method: immunoSEQ multiplex PCR. The sample contains around 620,000 clones, 90% to 95% of which appear only once. CD45RO-negative, CCR7-positively selected cells formed the naive CD8 fraction, excluding terminally differentiated effector memory CD45RA+ cells. Sequences were obtained from naive CD8+ T cells sorted from blood. This TCR came from a woman aged 25 to 39 in good health. This sequence joins TRBV27 and TRBJ2-3; 7 nucleotides line up with TRBD2. CDR3 region: CASSTLLAQSTDTQYF. The CDR3 nucleotides are TGTGCCAGCAGTACCCTACTAGCGCAAAGCACAGATACGCAGTATTTT.